What follows are 21 T cell receptor beta chains derived from one specimen sequenced in a study of blood T cell repertoires in COVID-19. Profiled with immunoSEQ multiplex PCR; TCRdb holds only in-frame clones, not every one. The sample holds a few hundred thousand clones, 80% seen once. Sequenced input: PBMCs or T cells enriched from blood (not recorded which). The receptors here all came from a woman between 40 and 50 years old with acute COVID-19.

The chain uses TRBV9 and TRBJ2-3, with 8 nucleotides matching TRBD1. From germline, CDR1 is SGDLS and CDR2 YYNGEE. CDR3 length: 15 amino acids. V trimming: 3 bases; J trimming: 2 bases; junction bases outside the gene matches: 5. CDR3 bases: TGTGCCAGCAGCGGAAGGGGACAGGTCACAGATACGCAGTATTTT. Amino acid sequence: CASSGRGQVTDTQYF.

This clone occurred a few times. The rearrangement uses TRBV18 and TRBJ2-7; D is perhaps TRBD2 (6 bases). V was pared by 4 bases and J by 4 bases, with 11 bases between. The CDR3 loop spans 13 amino acids. Germline V lookup: CDR1 KGHSH, CDR2 LQKENI. CDR3 region: CASSRLLAYEQYF. CDR3 DNA: TGTGCCAGCTCACGCTTACTAGCTTACGAGCAGTACTTC.

This clone was found a few times. The chain uses TRBV6-4 and TRBJ2-2; 12 nucleotides match TRBD2. V was pared by 4 bases and J by 3 bases, with 3 bases of the junction left unmatched. The CDR3 has 16 residues. Germline CDR1 MRHNA, CDR2 SNTAGT. The CDR3 loop reads CASSVLAGGDTGELFF. CDR3 DNA: TGTGCCAGCAGTGTACTAGCGGGAGGTGACACCGGGGAGCTGTTTTTT.

This chain uses TRBV9 with TRBJ2-2; TRBD1 might be the D (5 bases). Germline CDR1 reads SGDLS; CDR2 reads YYNGEE. Trimming pared 0 bases from V and 4 bases from J, leaving 7 bases between. The CDR3 is 14 amino acids. The CDR3 region has the DNA TGTGCCAGCAGCGTAGGCCAGGGCACCGGGGAGCTGTTTTTT. Translation: CASSVGQGTGELFF. The full variable domain, rest sourced from reference TRBV9 and TRBJ2-2, is DSGVTQTPKHLITATGQRVTLRCSPRSGDLSVYWYQQSLDQGLQFLIQYYNGEERAKGNILERFSAQQFPDLHSELNLSSLELGDSALYFCASSVGQGTGELFFGEGSRLTVL.

This clone was found a few times. CDR3 in amino acids: CASSLTGTAIQETQYF. DNA of the CDR3: TGCGCCAGCAGCTTGACGGGTACTGCGATCCAAGAGACCCAGTACTTC. The chain is built from TRBV5-1 and TRBJ2-5; D unresolved. Germline V CDR1 and CDR2: SGHRS, YFSETQ. The CDR3 runs 16 residues. The ends were cut back, 1 base at V and 1 base at J, with 14 bases in the middle.

The J gene is TRBJ1-1, the V gene TRBV7-9; no definite D call. Between the trimmed V and J ends, which lost 2 bases and 4 bases, there was a span of 5 bases. Germline CDR1 SEHNR, CDR2 FQNEAQ (reference sequence). The CDR3 length is 12 residues. CDR3 sequence reads: CASSLTSTEAFF. CDR3 DNA: TGTGCCAGCAGCTTAACGAGCACTGAAGCTTTCTTT.

The chain joins TRBV27 to TRBJ1-4, with 9 bases fitting TRBD1. The length of the CDR3 is 16 residues. Looked up from germline, CDR1 is MNHEY and CDR2 is SMNVEV (reference sequence). V shed 3 bases, J shed 5 bases, and the junction held 7 bases outside the gene matches. The CDR3 region is CASSLSGTGRNEKLFF. CDR3 nucleotide sequence: TGTGCCAGCAGTTTGTCCGGGACAGGGAGGAATGAAAAACTGTTTTTT.

In this sample, this clone turned up once. The chain is built from TRBV18 and TRBJ2-5; D may be TRBD1 (6 bases). Deletions cut 2 bases from V and 2 bases from J, with 21 bases between. Germline values: CDR1 KGHSH, CDR2 LQKENI. This CDR3 region has 18 residues. The CDR3 region has the DNA TGTGCCAGCTCACCATACAGCCGGACAGTACGGAAACAAGAGACCCAGTACTTC. Translated: CASSPYSRTVRKQETQYF.

V is TRBV7-2 and J is TRBJ1-2, with D possibly being TRBD1 (6 bases). Trimming stripped 7 bases from V and 3 bases from J, with 18 bases between. The germline V gene has CDR1 SGHTA and CDR2 FQGNSA. There are 15 residues in the CDR3. This CDR3 is CASTYYGQNDYGYTF. In DNA, the CDR3 is TGTGCCAGCACCTATTATGGACAGAATGACTATGGCTACACCTTC. Together with reference TRBV7-2 and TRBJ1-2, the CDR3 gives the full variable domain: GAGVSQSPSNKVTEKGKDVELRCDPISGHTALYWYRQSLGQGLEFLIYFQGNSAPDKSGLPSDRFSAERTGGSVSTLTIQRTQQEDSAVYLCASTYYGQNDYGYTFGSGTRLTVV.

This clone showed up just a few times. The chain recombines TRBV7-8 with TRBJ1-1; D is ambiguous. Looked up from germline, CDR1 is SGHVS and CDR2 is FQNEAQ. The CDR3 length is 15 residues. The ends were cut back, 0 bases at V and 3 bases at J, with 11 bases in the middle. CDR3 in DNA: TGTGCCAGCAGCTTAGCGCGTCTGTTGGACACTGAAGCTTTCTTT. Translating it yields CASSLARLLDTEAFF.

V is TRBV9 and J is TRBJ1-5; TRBD1 is a possible D gene (5 bases). The germline V gene encodes CDR1 SGDLS and CDR2 YYNGEE. V lost 2 bases and J lost 0, with 9 bases in between. The CDR3 totals 15 residues. CDR3 DNA sequence: TGTGCCAGCAGCGTGGGGGGGACTAGCAATCAGCCCCAGCATTTT. Protein: CASSVGGTSNQPQHF.

This rearrangement joins TRBV7-3 to TRBJ2-1; D remains ambiguous. CDR3 length: 16 amino acids. Germline loops: CDR1 SGHTA, CDR2 FQGTGA. The V gene lost 5 bases and the J gene lost 0 bases, with 14 bases spanning the gap. The CDR3 nucleotides read TGTGCCAGCAGCCAAAATAGCCCGAGCTCCTACAATGAGCAGTTCTTC. Translating gives CASSQNSPSSYNEQFF.

The genes are TRBV7-8 and TRBJ1-2, with TRBD1 matching 12 bases. Germline V gene sequence: CDR1 SGHVS, CDR2 FQNEAQ. The CDR3 has 15 residues. Unmatched junction bases numbered 5, after V lost 5 bases and J lost 4 bases. This CDR3 reads CASSIGTGGFYGYTF. CDR3 DNA sequence: TGTGCCAGCAGCATCGGGACAGGGGGCTTCTATGGCTACACCTTC.

V gene TRBV11-3 combines with J gene TRBJ2-1; D unresolved. CDR1 and CDR2 from the germline V gene are SGHNT and YENEEA. CDR3 length: 13 amino acids. V shed 0 bases and J shed 4 bases, with 4 bases lying between them. CDR3 nucleotide sequence: TGTGCCAGCAGCTTAGACCAATACAATGAGCAGTTCTTC. Translation gives CASSLDQYNEQFF.

The chain links TRBV7-2 to TRBJ2-2; 13 bases are shared with TRBD2. The germline V gene has CDR1 SGHTA and CDR2 FQGNSA. V was pared by 6 bases and J by 5 bases, with 12 bases of the junction left unmatched. There are 18 residues in the CDR3. CDR3 coding DNA: TGTGCCAGCAGGGTTACTAGCGGGGGGGCCCGGTTAACCGGGGAGCTGTTTTTT. This encodes CASRVTSGGARLTGELFF.

The chain combines TRBV5-1 with TRBJ1-4, with a possible D match to TRBD1 (6 bases). Germline values: CDR1 SGHRS, CDR2 YFSETQ. The CDR3 consists of 13 residues. Trimming pared 4 bases from V and 8 bases from J, leaving 12 bases between. CDR3 loop: CASSEGVREKLFF. The CDR3 nucleotides read TGCGCCAGCAGCGAGGGGGTTCGGGAAAAACTGTTTTTT.

The sample holds a few counts of this clone. Here the CDR3 DNA reads TGCGCCAGCAGTGAGACTCGGGCAGGGGGCTACACCTTC. Translating gives CASSETRAGGYTF. V usage is TRBV10-2 and J usage is TRBJ1-2, with D possibly being TRBD1 (5 bases). The CDR3 covers 13 residues. V lost 2 bases and J lost 8, with 12 bases in between. Per the germline V gene, CDR1 is WSHSY and CDR2 is SAAADI.

The V gene is TRBV19, the J gene TRBJ2-1, with 8 bases lining up with TRBD2. In germline, CDR1 is LNHDA, CDR2 SQIVND (reference sequence). CDR3 length: 13 residues. V lost 5 bases and J lost 7; bases outside the gene matches: 4. This CDR3 is CASSASSGNEQFF. CDR3 in DNA: TGTGCCAGTAGTGCCTCTAGCGGGAATGAGCAGTTCTTC.

Here the CDR3 DNA reads TGCGCCAGCAGCTCGACAGGGGATGCTTTAAGCGATGAAAAACTGTTTTTT. Amino acids: CASSSTGDALSDEKLFF. This rearrangement joins TRBV5-1 to TRBJ1-4, with 8 bases matching TRBD1. The CDR3 sequence is 17 residues long. V shed 3 bases and J 6 bases; nucleotides not matched to a gene: 13. CDR1 is SGHRS, CDR2 YFSETQ, per germline.

V usage is TRBV14 and J usage is TRBJ2-7, with D unclear. The CDR3 runs to 13 residues. The germline CDR1 and CDR2 sequences are SGHDN and FVKESK. V was pared by 6 bases and J by 0 bases, with 9 bases between. CDR3 nucleotide sequence: TGTGCCAGCAGTCATTTTTCCTCCTACGAGCAGTACTTC. Translation gives CASSHFSSYEQYF.

The chain employs TRBV7-3 and TRBJ1-6; no definite D call. Per germline, CDR1 SGHTA and CDR2 FQGTGA. This CDR3 has 15 amino acids. Trimming took 0 bases from V and 13 from J, leaving 16 bases between them. This CDR3 is CASSLTPDFANPLHF. CDR3 DNA: TGTGCCAGCAGCTTAACTCCGGACTTCGCAAACCCCCTCCACTTT.